Presented here are 7 T cell receptor beta chains from one specimen sequenced in a study of cytomegalovirus exposure and HLA in healthy donors (dated by TCRdb to the late 2010s). The library was made by the immunoSEQ multiplex PCR assay. A mixture of 60 forward primers for TCR Vbeta segments and 13 reverse primers for TCR Jbeta segments was used in the multiplex PCR. This is the immuneACCESS table as TCRdb keeps it, with only in-frame sequences that have V and J called. A part of the clones is gone; compared with another copy, unresolved V genes explain less than half, and the rest is unexplained. The sample profile shows roughly 180,000 clones; just under 80% of them were found once. The top ten constitute 1.5% to 2% of the sample. The source material was PBMCs. These receptors all come from a woman under 40 in good health and CMV-seronegative.

This sequence joins TRBV5-4 and TRBJ2-3, with 8 bases fitting TRBD2. Germline values: CDR1 SGHNT, CDR2 YYREEE (reference sequence). CDR3 length equals 15 residues. V gave up 1 base and J gave up 4 bases; unmatched junction bases: 5. For the CDR3, the DNA is TGTGCCAGCAGCTTGTTCGGGGGGGCTTCAGATACGCAGTATTTT. This translates into CASSLFGGASDTQYF.

J is TRBJ1-2 and V is TRBV27; D may be TRBD1 (6 bases). The CDR3 covers 15 residues. CDR1 and CDR2 (germline): MNHEY, SMNVEV (reference sequence). V lost 0 bases and J 1 base, leaving 9 bases between the germline ends. CDR3 region: CASSLSGGNNYGYTF. For the CDR3, the DNA is TGTGCCAGCAGTTTATCAGGGGGTAATAACTATGGCTACACCTTC.

The chain is built from TRBV9 and TRBJ1-3; tentative D call: TRBD1 (6 bases). CDR3 size: 15 residues. The ends were cut back, 3 bases at V and 6 bases at J, with 16 bases in the middle. CDR1 SGDLS and CDR2 YYNGEE come from the germline V gene. CDR3 nucleotides: TGTGCCAGCAGCGCGTCAGGGGCTTCGAAAAACACCATATATTTT. This codes for CASSASGASKNTIYF. The variable domain in full, with the rest retrieved from reference TRBV9 and TRBJ1-3, is DSGVTQTPKHLITATGQRVTLRCSPRSGDLSVYWYQQSLDQGLQFLIQYYNGEERAKGNILERFSAQQFPDLHSELNLSSLELGDSALYFCASSASGASKNTIYFGEGSWLTVV.

The chain links TRBV5-6 to TRBJ1-5; TRBD1 agrees at 9 bases. The CDR3 runs 16 residues. CDR1 is SGHDT, CDR2 YYEEEE, per germline. J lost 6 bases, V lost 3 bases, and 10 bases had no gene match. CDR3 DNA sequence: TGTGCCAGCAGCTCGTCCGGGACAGGGTTTCGTCAGCCCCAGCATTTT. It specifies CASSSSGTGFRQPQHF.

The chain couples TRBV5-6 to TRBJ1-1; the match to TRBD1 covers 7 bases. Germline trimming cut 1 base from V and 4 bases from J; bases unmatched to any gene: 7. Germline assignment: CDR1 SGHDT and CDR2 YYEEEE. The CDR3 totals 15 residues. The CDR3 loop is CASSLNPGGGTEAFF. The DNA for the CDR3 is TGTGCCAGCAGCTTGAATCCAGGGGGTGGCACTGAAGCTTTCTTT.

This clone has more than one count but fewer than ten. For the CDR3, the DNA is TGTGCCAGCAGTGGCGCGGGGGGGTGGGAGACCCAGTACTTC. This gives the protein CASSGAGGWETQYF. The gene calls are TRBV2 and TRBJ2-5; 9 positions agree with TRBD2. This CDR3 has 14 residues. Germline V gene sequence: CDR1 SNHLY, CDR2 FYNNEI. V was clipped by 4 bases and J by 5 bases; unmatched bases: 5.

The V call is TRBV6-6, the J call TRBJ1-6; no clear D gene. V lost 8 bases and J 6 bases, leaving 5 bases between the germline ends. The CDR3 covers 11 residues. CDR1 MNHNY and CDR2 SVGAGI come from the germline V gene (reference sequence). Here the CDR3 DNA reads TGTGCCAGCGAGGGTAATTCACCCCTCCACTTT. Its protein is CASEGNSPLHF.